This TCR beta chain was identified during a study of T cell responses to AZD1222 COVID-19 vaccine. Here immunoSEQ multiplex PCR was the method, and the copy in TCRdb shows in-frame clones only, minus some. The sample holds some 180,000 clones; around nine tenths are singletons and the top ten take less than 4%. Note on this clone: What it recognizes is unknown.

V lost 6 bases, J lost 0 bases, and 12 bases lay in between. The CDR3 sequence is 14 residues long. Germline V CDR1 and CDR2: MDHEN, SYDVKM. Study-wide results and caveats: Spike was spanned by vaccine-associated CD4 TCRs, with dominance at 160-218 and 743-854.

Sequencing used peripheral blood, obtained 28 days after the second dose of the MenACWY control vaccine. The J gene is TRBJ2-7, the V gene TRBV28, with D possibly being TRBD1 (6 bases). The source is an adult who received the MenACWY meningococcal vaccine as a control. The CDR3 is CASSRQVDSYEQYF. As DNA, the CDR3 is TGTGCCAGCAGCCGACAGGTCGACTCCTACGAGCAGTACTTC.